This T cell receptor (beta chain) was sequenced for a study of CD8+CD57+ T cells in acquired aplastic anemia. TCR beta VDJ combinations and CDR3 sequences were profiled from genomic DNA. TCRdb reprocessed the reads via MiXCR and lists one record per CDR3 protein. The sample contains 150,000 to 200,000 distinct CDR3 sequences, around three fifths of which appear only once. Sequenced: sorted CD4+, CD8+, or CD8+CD57+ T cells (not recorded which) from PBMCs. The TCR was taken from a human donor with severe aplastic anemia or a healthy control (not recorded which).

CDR3 region: CASSHGTQNQPQHF. The CDR3 nucleotides are TGTGCCAGTAGCCACGGGACACAGAATCAGCCCCAGCATTTT. The chain links TRBV19 to TRBJ1-5, with D tentatively TRBD1 (6 bases). Trimming shortened V by 6 bases and J by 4 bases, and 13 bases separated the two germline ends. Germline CDR1 LNHDA, CDR2 SQIVND (reference sequence). The CDR3 has 14 residues.